This T cell receptor beta chain was recovered during a study of CD8+CD57+ T cells in acquired aplastic anemia. Study information: When averaged, DNA from sorted CD4+ and CD8+ cells came to approximately 3.2 ug. Reads per healthy sample averaged approximately 9.9 million (CD4+) and 11.0 million (CD8+). Whole-study findings and limits: Researchers reported that CD8+ Simpson's diversity was not significantly different in patients versus controls.

The template for TCR beta VDJ and CDR3 sequence profiling was genomic DNA. TCRdb re-called the reads with MiXCR, one entry per CDR3 protein. The table lists about 220,000 distinct CDR3 sequences, 30% to 40% of them singletons. The germline V gene encodes CDR1 SGHRS and CDR2 YFSETQ. Trimming took off 0 bases at V and 5 bases at J, with 11 bases between the two ends. The CDR3 covers 14 residues. This clonotype was observed many times. What it binds is unknown. The specimen sequenced was sorted CD4+, CD8+, or CD8+CD57+ T cells (not recorded which) from PBMCs. This rearrangement joins TRBV5-1 to TRBJ2-5; D call uncertain. The TCR originated in a human donor in good health, serving as a control. CDR3 nucleotide sequence: TGCGCCAGCAGCTTGGTAGGCCCTGGGGAGACCCAGTACTTC. It codes for CASSLVGPGETQYF.